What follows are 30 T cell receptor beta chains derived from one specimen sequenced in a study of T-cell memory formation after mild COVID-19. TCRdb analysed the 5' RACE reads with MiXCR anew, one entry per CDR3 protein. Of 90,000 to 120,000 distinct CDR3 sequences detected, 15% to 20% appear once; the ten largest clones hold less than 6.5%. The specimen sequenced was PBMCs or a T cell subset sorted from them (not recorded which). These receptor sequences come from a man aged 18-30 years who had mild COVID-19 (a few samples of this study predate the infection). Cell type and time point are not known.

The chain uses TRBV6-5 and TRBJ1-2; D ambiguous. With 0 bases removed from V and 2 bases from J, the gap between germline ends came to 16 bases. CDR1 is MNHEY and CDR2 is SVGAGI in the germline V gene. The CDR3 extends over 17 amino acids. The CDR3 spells CASSYSLTRARNYGYTF. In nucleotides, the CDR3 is TGTGCCAGCAGTTACTCCTTAACCCGGGCCCGAAACTATGGCTACACCTTC.

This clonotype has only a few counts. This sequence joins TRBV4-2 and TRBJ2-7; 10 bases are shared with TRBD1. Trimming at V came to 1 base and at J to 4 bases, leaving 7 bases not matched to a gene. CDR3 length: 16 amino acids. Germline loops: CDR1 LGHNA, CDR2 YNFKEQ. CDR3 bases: TGTGCCAGCAGCCAAGTATCGGGACAGGGGAGATACGAGCAGTACTTC. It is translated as CASSQVSGQGRYEQYF.

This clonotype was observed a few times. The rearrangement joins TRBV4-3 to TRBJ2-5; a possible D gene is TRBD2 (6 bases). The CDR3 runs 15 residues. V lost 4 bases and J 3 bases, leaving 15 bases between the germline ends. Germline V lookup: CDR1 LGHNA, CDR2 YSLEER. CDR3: CASSPRRERKETQYF. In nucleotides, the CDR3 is TGCGCCAGCAGCCCCCGGAGGGAACGTAAAGAGACCCAGTACTTC.

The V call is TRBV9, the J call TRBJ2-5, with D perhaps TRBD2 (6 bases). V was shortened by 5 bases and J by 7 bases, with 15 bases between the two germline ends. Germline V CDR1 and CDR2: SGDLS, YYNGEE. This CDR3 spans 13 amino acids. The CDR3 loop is CASSPSEGGTQYF. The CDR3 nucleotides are TGTGCCAGCAGTCCCTCCGAGGGAGGGACCCAGTACTTC.

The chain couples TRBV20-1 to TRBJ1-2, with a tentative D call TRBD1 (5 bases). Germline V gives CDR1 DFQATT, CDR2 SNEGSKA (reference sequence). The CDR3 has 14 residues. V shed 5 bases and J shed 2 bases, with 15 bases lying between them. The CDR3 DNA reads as TGCAGTGCTCCTTTACGGTCAGGGAACTATGGCTACACCTTC. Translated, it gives CSAPLRSGNYGYTF.

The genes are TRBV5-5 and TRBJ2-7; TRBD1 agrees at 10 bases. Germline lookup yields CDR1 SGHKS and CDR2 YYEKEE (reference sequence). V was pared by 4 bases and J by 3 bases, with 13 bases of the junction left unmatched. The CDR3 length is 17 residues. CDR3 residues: CASSLAATGTGVYEQYF. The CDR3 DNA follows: TGTGCCAGCAGCCTGGCCGCGACCGGGACAGGGGTCTACGAGCAGTACTTC. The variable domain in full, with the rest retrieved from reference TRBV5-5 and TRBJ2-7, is DAGVTQSPTHLIKTRGQQVTLRCSPISGHKSVSWYQQVLGQGPQFIFQYYEKEERGRGNFPDRFSARQFPNYSSELNVNALLLGDSALYLCASSLAATGTGVYEQYFGPGTRLTVT.

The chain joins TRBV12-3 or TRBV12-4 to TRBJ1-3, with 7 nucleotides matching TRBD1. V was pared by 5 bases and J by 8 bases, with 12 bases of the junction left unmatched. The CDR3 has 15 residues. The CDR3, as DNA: TGTGCCAGCAGTCCAGGGGGGTTTTCCTCCTACACCATATATTTT. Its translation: CASSPGGFSSYTIYF.

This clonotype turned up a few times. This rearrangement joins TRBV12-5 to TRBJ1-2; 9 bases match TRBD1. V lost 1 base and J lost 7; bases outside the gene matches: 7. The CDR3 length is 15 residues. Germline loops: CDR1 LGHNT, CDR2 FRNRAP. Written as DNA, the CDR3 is TGTGCTAGTGGTTTGGGCGGACAGGGGTCTCGTGGCTACACCTTC. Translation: CASGLGGQGSRGYTF.

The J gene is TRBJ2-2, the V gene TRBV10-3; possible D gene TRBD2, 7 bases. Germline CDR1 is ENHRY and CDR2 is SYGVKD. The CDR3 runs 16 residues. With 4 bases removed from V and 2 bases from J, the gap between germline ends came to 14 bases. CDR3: CAISAHGGLNTGELFF. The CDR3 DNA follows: TGTGCCATCAGTGCCCACGGGGGGCTAAACACCGGGGAGCTGTTTTTT.

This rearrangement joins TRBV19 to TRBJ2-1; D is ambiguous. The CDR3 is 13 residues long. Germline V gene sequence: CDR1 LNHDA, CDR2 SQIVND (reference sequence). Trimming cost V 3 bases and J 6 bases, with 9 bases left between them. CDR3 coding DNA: TGTGCCAGTAGTATCCTCCGGGCCAATGAGCAGTTCTTC. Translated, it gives CASSILRANEQFF.

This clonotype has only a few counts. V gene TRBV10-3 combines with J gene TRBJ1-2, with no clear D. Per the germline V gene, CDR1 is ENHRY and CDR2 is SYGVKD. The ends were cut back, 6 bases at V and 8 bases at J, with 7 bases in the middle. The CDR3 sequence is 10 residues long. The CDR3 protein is CAIRAGGYTF. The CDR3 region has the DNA TGTGCCATCAGGGCGGGAGGCTACACCTTC.

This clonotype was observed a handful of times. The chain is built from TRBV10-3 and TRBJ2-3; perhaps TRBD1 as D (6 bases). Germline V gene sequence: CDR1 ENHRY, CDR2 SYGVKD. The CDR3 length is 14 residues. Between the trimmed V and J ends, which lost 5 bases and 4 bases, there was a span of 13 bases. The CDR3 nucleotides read TGTGCCATCAGTTTAGGACAGCGGTCAGATACGCAGTATTTT. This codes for CAISLGQRSDTQYF.

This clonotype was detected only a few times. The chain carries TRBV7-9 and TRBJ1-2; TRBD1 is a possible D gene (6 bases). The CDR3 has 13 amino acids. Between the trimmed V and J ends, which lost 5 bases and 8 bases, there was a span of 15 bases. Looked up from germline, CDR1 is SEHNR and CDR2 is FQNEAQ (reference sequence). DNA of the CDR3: TGTGCCAGCAGCCCTCCCCCGAGGGGGGGCTACACCTTC. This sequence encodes CASSPPPRGGYTF.

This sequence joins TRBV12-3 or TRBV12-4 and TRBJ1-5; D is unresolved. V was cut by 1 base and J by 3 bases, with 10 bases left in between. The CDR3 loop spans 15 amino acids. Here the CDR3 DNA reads TGTGCCAGCAGTTTAGGGTCGCAGATCAATCAGCCCCAGCATTTT. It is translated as CASSLGSQINQPQHF.

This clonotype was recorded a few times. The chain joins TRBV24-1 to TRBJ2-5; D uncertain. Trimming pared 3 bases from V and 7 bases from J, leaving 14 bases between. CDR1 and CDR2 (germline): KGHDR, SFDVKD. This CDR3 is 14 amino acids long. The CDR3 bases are TGTGCCACCAGTGATGACCGGCTGCCCGCGACCCAGTACTTC. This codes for CATSDDRLPATQYF.

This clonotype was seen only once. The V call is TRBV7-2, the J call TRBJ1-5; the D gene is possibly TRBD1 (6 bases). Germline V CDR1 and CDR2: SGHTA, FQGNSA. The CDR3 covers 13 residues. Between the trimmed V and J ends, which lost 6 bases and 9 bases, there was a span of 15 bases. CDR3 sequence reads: CASSLDSSRPQHF. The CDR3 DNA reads TGTGCCAGCAGTTTGGACAGCTCTCGGCCCCAGCATTTT.

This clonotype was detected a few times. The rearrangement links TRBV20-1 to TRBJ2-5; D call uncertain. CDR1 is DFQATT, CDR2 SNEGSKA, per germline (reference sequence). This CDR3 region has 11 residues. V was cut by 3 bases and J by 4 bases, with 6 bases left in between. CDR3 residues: CSASKLETQYF. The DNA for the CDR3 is TGCAGTGCTAGTAAACTAGAGACCCAGTACTTC.

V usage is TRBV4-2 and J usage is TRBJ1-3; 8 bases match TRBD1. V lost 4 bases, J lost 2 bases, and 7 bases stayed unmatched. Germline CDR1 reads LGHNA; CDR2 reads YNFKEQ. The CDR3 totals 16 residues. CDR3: CASSPDPGQAGNTIYF. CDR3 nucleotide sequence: TGTGCCAGCAGCCCCGACCCGGGACAGGCTGGAAACACCATATATTTT.

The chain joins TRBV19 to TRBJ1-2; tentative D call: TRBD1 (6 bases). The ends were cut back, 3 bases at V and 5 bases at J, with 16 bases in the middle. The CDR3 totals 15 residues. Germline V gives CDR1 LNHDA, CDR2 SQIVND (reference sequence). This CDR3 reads CASSIRLGRGYGYTF. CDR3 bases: TGTGCCAGTAGTATCCGGTTGGGCAGGGGATATGGCTACACCTTC.

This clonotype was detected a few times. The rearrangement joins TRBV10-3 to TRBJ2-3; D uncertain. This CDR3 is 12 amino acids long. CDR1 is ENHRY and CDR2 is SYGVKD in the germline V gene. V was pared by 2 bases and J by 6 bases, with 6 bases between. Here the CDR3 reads CAISEGVDTQYF. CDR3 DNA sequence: TGTGCCATCAGTGAGGGGGTCGATACGCAGTATTTT.

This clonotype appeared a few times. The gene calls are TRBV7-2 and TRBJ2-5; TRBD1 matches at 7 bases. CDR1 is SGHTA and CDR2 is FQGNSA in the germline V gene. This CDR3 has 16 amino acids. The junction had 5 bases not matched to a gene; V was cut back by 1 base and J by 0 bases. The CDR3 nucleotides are TGTGCCAGCAGCTTAGTAGGGACAGCCAACCAAGAGACCCAGTACTTC. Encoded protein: CASSLVGTANQETQYF.

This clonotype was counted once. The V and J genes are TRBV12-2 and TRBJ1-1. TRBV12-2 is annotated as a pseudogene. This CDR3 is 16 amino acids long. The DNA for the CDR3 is TGTGCAAGTCGCTTAGCTCCAGGCAGGGCAAACACTGAAGCTTTCTTT. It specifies CASRLAPGRANTEAFF.

The CDR3: CASSYWGVDGSYEQYF. In DNA, the CDR3 is TGTGCCAGCAGTTACTGGGGGGTGGACGGTTCCTACGAGCAGTACTTC. The chain joins TRBV6-5 to TRBJ2-7; perhaps TRBD2 as D (6 bases). V was clipped by 1 base and J by 1 base, with 14 bases between them. The CDR3 runs 16 residues. Looked up from germline, CDR1 is MNHEY and CDR2 is SVGAGI.

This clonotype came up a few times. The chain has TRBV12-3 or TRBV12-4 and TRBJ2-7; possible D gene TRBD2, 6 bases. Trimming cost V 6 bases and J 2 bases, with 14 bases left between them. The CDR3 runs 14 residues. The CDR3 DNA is TGTGCCAGCAGCGCCCACGGGGGTACCTACGAGCAGTACTTC. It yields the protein CASSAHGGTYEQYF.

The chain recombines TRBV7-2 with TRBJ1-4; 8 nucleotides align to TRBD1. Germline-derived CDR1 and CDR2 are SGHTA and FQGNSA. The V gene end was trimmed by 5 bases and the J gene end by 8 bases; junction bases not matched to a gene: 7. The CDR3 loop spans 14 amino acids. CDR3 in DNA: TGTGCCAGCAGCCTATCAGGGGGCTCGGAAAAACTGTTTTTT. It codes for CASSLSGGSEKLFF.

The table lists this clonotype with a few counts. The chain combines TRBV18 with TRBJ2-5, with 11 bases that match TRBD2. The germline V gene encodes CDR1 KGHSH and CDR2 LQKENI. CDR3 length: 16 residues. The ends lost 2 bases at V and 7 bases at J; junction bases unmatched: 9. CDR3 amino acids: CASSPSGLAVQGTQYF. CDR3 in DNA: TGTGCCAGCTCACCATCGGGACTAGCGGTACAGGGGACCCAGTACTTC.

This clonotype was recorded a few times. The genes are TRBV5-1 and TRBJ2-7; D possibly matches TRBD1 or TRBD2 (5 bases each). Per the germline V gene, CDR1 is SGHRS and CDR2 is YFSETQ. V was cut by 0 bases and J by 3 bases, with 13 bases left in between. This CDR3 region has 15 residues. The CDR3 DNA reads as TGCGCCAGCAGCTTGGGGGACGCCAACTTCTACGAGCAGTACTTC. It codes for CASSLGDANFYEQYF.

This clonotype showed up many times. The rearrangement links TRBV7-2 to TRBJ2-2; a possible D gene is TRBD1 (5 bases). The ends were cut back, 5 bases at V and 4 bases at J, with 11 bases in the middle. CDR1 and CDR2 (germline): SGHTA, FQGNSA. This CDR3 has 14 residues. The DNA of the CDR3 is TGTGCCAGCAGCCAGGACATCCTCACCGGGGAGCTGTTTTTT. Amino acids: CASSQDILTGELFF.

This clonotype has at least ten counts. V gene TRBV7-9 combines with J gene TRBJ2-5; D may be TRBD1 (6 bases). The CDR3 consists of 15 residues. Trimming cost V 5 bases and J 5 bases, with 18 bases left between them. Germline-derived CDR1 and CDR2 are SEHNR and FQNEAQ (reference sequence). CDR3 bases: TGTGCCAGCAGCAGATCTACAGGGTCCCAGGAGACCCAGTACTTC. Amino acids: CASSRSTGSQETQYF.

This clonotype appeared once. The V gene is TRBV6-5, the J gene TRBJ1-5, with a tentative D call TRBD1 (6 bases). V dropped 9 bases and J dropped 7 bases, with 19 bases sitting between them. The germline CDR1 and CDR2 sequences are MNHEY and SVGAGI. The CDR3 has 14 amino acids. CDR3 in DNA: TGTGCCAGTCATCCGGGGGGCATGTGGCAGCCCCAGCATTTT. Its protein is CASHPGGMWQPQHF.